A selection of T cell receptor beta chains follows, all from one sample in a study of radiotherapy plus CTLA-4 blockade in lung cancer. Sequencing was performed with immunoSEQ multiplex PCR; in TCRdb, only in-frame clones are kept and a portion is missing. The data hold some 45,000 clones, with less than 85% observed a single time. Sequenced here: peripheral blood, sampled from a patient treated with radiotherapy plus ipilimumab. These receptors were taken from a human donor with non-small cell lung cancer who had stable disease on radiotherapy plus ipilimumab. CDR3s include the opening cysteine and the closing phenylalanine or tryptophan. A D gene is named only where the DNA matches it firmly. Part of the rows lack a size; the others show once, few, many or a class for expanded clones.

NA 14 TRBJ1-2 TRBV15 NA TGTGCCACCAGCAGAGAAAACATTAACTATGGCTACACCTTC CATSRENINYGYTF
TRBD1 16 TRBJ1-1 TRBV11-2 NA TGTGCCAGCAGCTTAGGCAGGGGGTGGGAGAACACTGAAGCTTTCTTT CASSLGRGWENTEAFF
NA 13 TRBJ1-2 TRBV2 NA TGTGCCAGCAGAGAAACGGAGAGCTATGGCTACACCTTC CASRETESYGYTF
TRBD1 16 TRBJ1-1 TRBV28 NA TGTGCCAGCATTCCCACAGGGGCCGGAAGCGGCACTGAAGCTTTCTTT CASIPTGAGSGTEAFF
NA 11 TRBJ1-1 TRBV11-2 once TGTGCCACCCAGGCGGACACTGAAGCTTTCTTT CATQADTEAFF
TRBD1 15 TRBJ2-1 TRBV9 NA TGTGCCAGCAGCCCCCTTGACAGGGCGTTCAATGAGCAGTTCTTC CASSPLDRAFNEQFF
NA 12 TRBJ1-4 TRBV7-9 few TGTGCCAGCAGGTCAGGGGATGAAAAACTGTTTTTT CASRSGDEKLFF
NA 15 TRBJ1-1 TRBV9 NA TGTGCCAGCAGCGTAGTGGTGGACGGGGCCACTGAAGCTTTCTTT CASSVVVDGATEAFF
NA 15 TRBJ1-5 TRBV6-5 once TGTGCCAGCAGTGTTGGGGCCCTACAGGGTCAGCCCCAGCATTTT CASSVGALQGQPQHF
NA 17 TRBJ2-2 TRBV19 NA TGTGCCAGTAGTACCTCGTTATCCGTGGCACCAACCGGGGAGCTGTTTTTT CASSTSLSVAPTGELFF
TRBD2 14 TRBJ2-1 TRBV29-1 few TGCAGCGTTGTGGGAGGGTTCCCCTACAATGAGCAGTTCTTC CSVVGGFPYNEQFF
TRBD1 13 TRBJ1-1 TRBV2 NA TGTGCCAGCAGCGGGACAGGGCCGACTGAAGCTTTCTTT CASSGTGPTEAFF
NA 14 TRBJ2-1 TRBV5-8 few TGTGCCAGCAGCTTGGGGACTTCCTACAATGAGCAGTTCTTC CASSLGTSYNEQFF
NA 15 TRBJ1-6 TRBV7-2 NA TGTGCCAGCAGCTTAGATTGGACGGGGAATTCACCCCTCCACTTT CASSLDWTGNSPLHF
NA 14 TRBJ1-1 TRBV5-4 once TGTGCCAGCAGACGACAGGAGGTGTACACTGAAGCTTTCTTT CASRRQEVYTEAFF
NA 14 TRBJ2-5 TRBV18 NA TGTGCCAGCTCCGTCGGAGAGTTTCAAGAGACCCAGTACTTC CASSVGEFQETQYF
TRBD1 14 TRBJ1-5 TRBV7-2 NA TGTGCCAGCAGCCCTACAGGGGAATCTCAGCCCCAGCATTTT CASSPTGESQPQHF
TRBD2 15 TRBJ2-1 TRBV11-2 NA TGTGCCAGCAGCTTAGTCGGTAGCGGGGCCAATGAGCAGTTCTTC CASSLVGSGANEQFF
NA 10 TRBJ1-4 TRBV20-1 NA TGCAGTGCTAACCAGGGTAAACTGTTTTTT CSANQGKLFF
NA 15 TRBJ1-5 TRBV5-1 NA TGCGCCAGCAGTCAAGAAGGGGCACCTAATCAGCCCCAGCATTTT CASSQEGAPNQPQHF
NA 16 TRBJ1-3 TRBV29-1 once TGCAGCGTTTCAGTCCCGGTACCCGGGTTGACAAACACCATATATTTT CSVSVPVPGLTNTIYF
NA 11 TRBJ2-2 TRBV7-7 NA TGTGCCAGCAGCTTCATGGGGGAGCTGTTTTTT CASSFMGELFF
NA 14 TRBJ2-1 TRBV11-3 NA TGTGCCAGCAGCCGGGGATTATCCTACAATGAGCAGTTCTTC CASSRGLSYNEQFF
NA 11 TRBJ1-1 TRBV19 NA TGTGCCAGTACAGGGAACACCGAAGCTTTCTTT CASTGNTEAFF
TRBD1 17 TRBJ2-2 TRBV10-3 NA TGTGCCATCAGTCCCGGGACAGGGTTCGCGAACACCGGGGAGCTGTTTTTT CAISPGTGFANTGELFF
NA 12 TRBJ1-6 TRBV6-5 NA TGTGCCAGCAGTTACCCGGGACAATCCCTCCACTTT CASSYPGQSLHF
NA 14 TRBJ1-2 TRBV21-1 few TGTGCCAGCAGCCACGGTAAGGGGGGCTATGGCTACACCTTC CASSHGKGGYGYTF
TRBD1 14 TRBJ1-5 TRBV19 NA TGTGCCAGGTCGGGACAGGGTGAGGGTCAGCCCCAGCATTTT CARSGQGEGQPQHF
NA 16 TRBJ1-5 TRBV7-2 NA TGTGCCAGCAGCTCGGGGGGACTCCCCGGAGGTCAGCCCCAGCATTTT CASSSGGLPGGQPQHF
NA 14 TRBJ2-3 TRBV18 few TGTGCCAGCTCACCACGGACAGTAAGAGATACGCAGTATTTT CASSPRTVRDTQYF
TRBD2 14 TRBJ2-1 TRBV29-1 once TGCAGCGGGAACGACGGGACTAAATACAATGAGCAGTTCTTC CSGNDGTKYNEQFF
NA 14 TRBJ1-2 TRBV25-1 NA TGTGCCAGCAGTTTAGTAGGCGGGCGCTATGGCTACACCTTC CASSLVGGRYGYTF